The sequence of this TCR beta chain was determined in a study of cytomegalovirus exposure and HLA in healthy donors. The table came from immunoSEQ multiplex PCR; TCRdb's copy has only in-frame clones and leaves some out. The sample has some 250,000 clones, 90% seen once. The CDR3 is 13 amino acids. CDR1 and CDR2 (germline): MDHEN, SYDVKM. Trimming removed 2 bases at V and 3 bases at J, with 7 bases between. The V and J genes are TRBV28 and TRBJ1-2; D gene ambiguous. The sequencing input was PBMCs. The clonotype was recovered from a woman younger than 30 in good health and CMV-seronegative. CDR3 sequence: CASSLAGYYGYTF. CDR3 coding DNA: TGTGCCAGCAGTTTAGCGGGGTACTATGGCTACACCTTC.